This T cell receptor beta chain was obtained from a study of T-cell memory formation after mild COVID-19. Each CDR3 protein is one row after TCRdb ran MiXCR on the 5' RACE reads. Here the sample spans some 180,000 distinct CDR3 sequences, approximately 13% being singletons. Germline V CDR1 and CDR2: DFQATT, SNEGSKA (reference sequence). Trimming cost V 1 base and J 7 bases; bases outside gene matches: 13. This CDR3 region has 17 residues. The TCR originated in a man between 18 and 35 years old who had mild COVID-19 (a few samples of this study predate the infection). Cell type and time point are not known. The sample comprised PBMCs or a T cell subset sorted from them (not recorded which). V gene TRBV20-1 combines with J gene TRBJ1-6, with 7 bases fitting TRBD1. The CDR3 here is CSARATVGGYGNSPLHF. The CDR3, as DNA: TGCAGTGCTAGAGCGACGGTAGGGGGCTATGGGAATTCACCCCTCCACTTT.